This T cell receptor (beta chain) was sequenced in a study of blood T cell repertoires in COVID-19. For the study at large: There were acute and convalescent COVID-19 samples, and they came from the United States, Italy and Spain. PBMCs, B-cell-depleted T cells, or T cells provided the cDNA or gDNA that made up the material.

Authors' analysis steps: Reference gene primer amplification gave nucleated cell count estimates. Some clones are missing from TCRdb's copy, which holds only in-frame ones; the method was immunoSEQ multiplex PCR. V and J calls and clone size are those listed in that table; D and trimming were worked out from the DNA. In the table there are 65,000 to 85,000 clones, around 90% of which are singletons. This TCR was recovered from a human donor in a cohort sampled during active COVID-19. Material for sequencing was peripheral blood.

In DNA, the CDR3 is TGCGCCAGCAGCTTGGTAGGGGGTATTTACGAGCAGTACTTC. Protein: CASSLVGGIYEQYF. This chain uses TRBV5-1 with TRBJ2-7, with TRBD1 as a possible D gene (6 bases). Per germline, CDR1 SGHRS and CDR2 YFSETQ. Trimming removed 0 bases from V and 4 bases from J, with 11 bases in between. The CDR3 extends over 14 amino acids.